The rows below give T cell receptor beta chains drawn from one sample of a study of blood T cell repertoires in COVID-19. TCRdb's table, derived via immunoSEQ multiplex PCR, lists solely in-frame clones and lacks some. The sample has tens of thousands of clones, roughly 78% seen once; the top ten hold over 9.5%. The sample taken for sequencing was peripheral blood. These receptors came from a man aged 60-69 years with acute or convalescent COVID-19. Each CDR3 is given with its conserved first and last residue.

V gene: TRBV5-1; J gene: TRBJ2-2; CDR3 protein: CASSPGTQGTGELFF
V gene: TRBV3-1/TRBV3-2; J gene: TRBJ2-7; CDR3 protein: CASSQDQGPTYEQYF
V gene: TRBV7-2; J gene: TRBJ2-3; CDR3 protein: CASSPWTSGGQDTQYF
V gene: TRBV5-6; J gene: TRBJ1-3; CDR3 protein: CASSLPGVSGNTIYF
V gene: TRBV6-5; J gene: TRBJ1-2; CDR3 protein: CASSYSRGRAGYTF
V gene: TRBV6-5; J gene: TRBJ2-5; CDR3 protein: CASAGQQRQTQYF
V gene: TRBV7-2; J gene: TRBJ2-7; CDR3 protein: CASSAQSGALYEQYF
V gene: TRBV6-6; J gene: TRBJ1-1; CDR3 protein: CASSYSVGGNTEAFF
V gene: TRBV18; J gene: TRBJ2-5; CDR3 protein: CASSPGASGTQYF
V gene: TRBV11-2; J gene: TRBJ2-4; CDR3 protein: CASQPGGGVRNIQYF
V gene: TRBV7-2; J gene: TRBJ2-1; CDR3 protein: CASSLDAVKYNEQFF
V gene: TRBV6-5; J gene: TRBJ2-7; CDR3 protein: CASSYSRGLNYEQYF
V gene: TRBV4-1; J gene: TRBJ2-7; CDR3 protein: CASSQGEGEDEQYF
V gene: TRBV29-1; J gene: TRBJ1-5; CDR3 protein: CSVRTGGSNQPQHF
V gene: TRBV7-2; J gene: TRBJ2-5; CDR3 protein: CASSLRTSGGAETQYF
V gene: TRBV27; J gene: TRBJ2-3; CDR3 protein: CAARAAGATDTQYF
V gene: TRBV6-2/TRBV6-3; J gene: TRBJ1-1; CDR3 protein: CASSKGTGVLTEAFF
V gene: TRBV6-5; J gene: TRBJ2-2; CDR3 protein: CASSYQQMLTGELFF
V gene: TRBV7-2; J gene: TRBJ2-1; CDR3 protein: CASSLTSGVDGEQFF